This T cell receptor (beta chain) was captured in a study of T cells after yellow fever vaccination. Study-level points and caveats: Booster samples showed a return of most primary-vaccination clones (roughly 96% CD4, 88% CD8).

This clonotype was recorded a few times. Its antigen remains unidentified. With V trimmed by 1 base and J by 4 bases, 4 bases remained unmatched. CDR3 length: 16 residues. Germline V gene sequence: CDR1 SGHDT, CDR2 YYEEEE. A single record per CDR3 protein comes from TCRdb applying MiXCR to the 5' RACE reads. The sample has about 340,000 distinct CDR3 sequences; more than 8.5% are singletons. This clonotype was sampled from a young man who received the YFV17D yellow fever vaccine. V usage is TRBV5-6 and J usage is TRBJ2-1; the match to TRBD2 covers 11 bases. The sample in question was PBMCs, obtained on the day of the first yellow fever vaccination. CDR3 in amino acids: CASSLPGLAAYNEQFF. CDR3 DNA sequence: TGTGCCAGCAGCTTGCCGGGACTAGCGGCTTACAATGAGCAGTTCTTC.